This T cell receptor (beta chain) was captured in a study of beta chain features in type 1 diabetes. Study-level background: No patient-donor differences in age, gender, total cells or subset yield.

CDR3 size: 16 residues. Germline assignment: CDR1 SNHLY and CDR2 FYNNEI. Trimming pared 3 bases from V and 5 bases from J, leaving 17 bases between. Broader study findings: When VDJ junctions were examined, type 1 diabetes patients showed fewer insertions and more deletions. Among patients with Type 1 diabetes, TCRB CDR3s were moderately but significantly shorter in every one of the four CD4+ subsets. Small HLA sub-analyses could not settle whether HLA shapes TCRB rearrangement. Patients and controls would be equally affected if PCR favored shorter templates.

As for this clone: Its matching antigen is unknown.

The authors reverse transcribed all of the isolated RNA, so sequencing captured expressed TCRB transcripts. The repertoire was sequenced with immunoSEQ multiplex PCR; TCRdb's copy has only in-frame clones and lacks some. The table shows about 700,000 clones, with roughly 13% occurring only once. The sequenced sample was naive CD4+ T cells from blood. This TCR derives from a man younger than 35 with type 1 diabetes. The rearrangement joins TRBV2 to TRBJ2-1, with D possibly being TRBD2 (6 bases). This CDR3 is CASSEVSSGLNNEQFF. The CDR3 DNA reads as TGTGCCAGCAGTGAGGTAAGTAGCGGACTAAACAATGAGCAGTTCTTC. The full variable domain, its missing parts supplied by reference TRBV2 and TRBJ2-1, is EPEVTQTPSHQVTQMGQEVILRCVPISNHLYFYWYRQILGQKVEFLVSFYNNEISEKSEIFDDQFSVERPDGSNFTLKIRSTKLEDSAMYFCASSEVSSGLNNEQFFGPGTRLTVL.